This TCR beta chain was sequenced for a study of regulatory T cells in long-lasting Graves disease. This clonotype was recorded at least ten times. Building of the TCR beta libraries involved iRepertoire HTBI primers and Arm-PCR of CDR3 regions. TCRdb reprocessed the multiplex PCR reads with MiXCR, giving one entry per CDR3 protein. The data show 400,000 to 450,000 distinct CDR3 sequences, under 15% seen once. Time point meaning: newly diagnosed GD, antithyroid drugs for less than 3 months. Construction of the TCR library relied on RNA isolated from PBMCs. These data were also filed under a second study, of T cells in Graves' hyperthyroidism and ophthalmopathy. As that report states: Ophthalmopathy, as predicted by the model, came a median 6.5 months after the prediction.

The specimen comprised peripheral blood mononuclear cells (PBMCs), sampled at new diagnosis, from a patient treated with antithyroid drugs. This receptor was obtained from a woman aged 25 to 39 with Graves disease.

The CDR3 DNA reads as TGCAGTGCTCAAGAGGGGGGCATCGACAATCAGCCCCAGCATTTT. Amino acids: CSAQEGGIDNQPQHF. The chain is built from TRBV20-1 and TRBJ1-5; D possibly corresponds to TRBD1 (6 bases). Trimming removed 5 bases at V and 3 bases at J, with 17 bases between. Germline CDR1 reads DFQATT; CDR2 reads SNEGSKA (reference sequence). This CDR3 is 15 amino acids long.